A single sample gave rise to the 30 T cell receptor beta chains below, sequenced in a study of blood T cell repertoires in COVID-19. Assay: immunoSEQ multiplex PCR; the TCRdb copy retains only in-frame clones and omits some. This sample has around 91,000 clones, with less than 85% found just once. Sequenced sample: peripheral blood. These receptors were collected from an elderly woman with active or convalescent COVID-19.

The V call is TRBV6-2 or TRBV6-3, the J call TRBJ1-5; D not resolved. Germline loops: CDR1 MNHEY, CDR2 SVGEGT. This CDR3 is built from 12 residues. The V end lost 6 bases, the J end lost 6 bases, and 9 bases lay between the germline ends. In DNA, the CDR3 is TGTGCCAGCAGCTCCTCAGGTCAGCCCCAGCATTTT. Translated, it gives CASSSSGQPQHF.

The V call is TRBV14, the J call TRBJ2-1, with TRBD2 matching over 8 bases. The trim removed 3 bases at V and 5 bases at J, leaving 6 bases unmatched. Germline V gene data show CDR1 as SGHDN and CDR2 as FVKESK. This CDR3 is built from 15 residues. CDR3 sequence reads: CASSQFTSGNNEQFF. The CDR3 DNA sequence: TGTGCCAGCAGCCAGTTTACTAGCGGCAACAATGAGCAGTTCTTC.

The chain has TRBV29-1 and TRBJ1-2; possible D gene TRBD1, 5 bases. Germline V gives CDR1 SQVTM, CDR2 ANQGSEA. CDR3 length: 12 residues. V was clipped by 4 bases and J by 2 bases, with 8 bases between them. The CDR3 DNA reads TGCAGCGTTGGGGGGGGAAACTATGGCTACACCTTC. It encodes CSVGGGNYGYTF.

V gene TRBV29-1 combines with J gene TRBJ2-7, with 8 bases matching TRBD2. Germline CDR1 SQVTM, CDR2 ANQGSEA. The length of the CDR3 is 15 residues. V trimming: 2 bases; J trimming: 10 bases; junction bases outside the gene matches: 16. CDR3: CSVEIRSSGQRRQYF. The CDR3 DNA sequence: TGCAGCGTTGAAATCAGGTCTAGCGGGCAACGGAGACAGTACTTC.

The V gene is TRBV6-5, the J gene TRBJ1-2; 7 bases match TRBD1. The germline CDR1 and CDR2 sequences are MNHEY and SVGAGI. Trimming removed 5 bases from V and 4 bases from J; junction bases left unmatched: 10. The CDR3 runs 15 residues. The CDR3 coding sequence is TGTGCCAGCAGTCTCTCCTCAGGGGGTTCCTATGGCTACACCTTC. It yields the protein CASSLSSGGSYGYTF.

The chain's CDR3 is CASRHATNTGELFF. CDR3 nucleotides: TGTGCCAGCAGACACGCAACGAACACCGGGGAGCTGTTTTTT. The chain is built from TRBV6-5 and TRBJ2-2; D is uncertain. This CDR3 is 14 amino acids long. V shed 6 bases and J shed 0 bases, with 8 bases lying between them. The germline V gene has CDR1 MNHEY and CDR2 SVGAGI.

This clone was observed a few times. The rearrangement uses TRBV28 and TRBJ2-1; no reliable D call. Germline V CDR1 and CDR2: MDHEN, SYDVKM. The CDR3 totals 15 residues. The V end lost 6 bases, the J end lost 4 bases, and 16 bases lay between the germline ends. The CDR3 DNA reads as TGTGCCAGCAGCGAACAGTTCGGTACTTACAATGAGCAGTTCTTC. Its protein product is CASSEQFGTYNEQFF. The whole variable domain, remainder taken from reference TRBV28 and TRBJ2-1, is DVKVTQSSRYLVKRTGEKVFLECVQDMDHENMFWYRQDPGLGLRLIYFSYDVKMKEKGDIPEGYSVSREKKERFSLILESASTNQTSMYLCASSEQFGTYNEQFFGPGTRLTVL.

This chain links TRBV2 with TRBJ2-1; TRBD1 matches at 7 bases. Germline-derived CDR1 and CDR2 are SNHLY and FYNNEI. Trimming at V came to 7 bases and at J to 6 bases, leaving 9 bases not matched to a gene. CDR3 length: 14 residues. The CDR3 DNA is TGTGCCAGCAAAGACAGGGTCATTGTCAATGAGCAGTTCTTC. The encoded protein is CASKDRVIVNEQFF. The complete variable domain, with remaining parts taken from reference TRBV2 and TRBJ2-1, reads EPEVTQTPSHQVTQMGQEVILRCVPISNHLYFYWYRQILGQKVEFLVSFYNNEISEKSEIFDDQFSVERPDGSNFTLKIRSTKLEDSAMYFCASKDRVIVNEQFFGPGTRLTVL.

This chain's CDR3 is CASSLGRQGWYEQYF. The CDR3 DNA reads TGTGCCAGCAGCTTAGGCCGACAGGGATGGTACGAGCAGTACTTC. This chain connects TRBV7-2 to TRBJ2-7, with 7 nucleotides matching TRBD1. The V gene end was trimmed by 1 base and the J gene end by 4 bases; junction bases not matched to a gene: 7. The CDR3 length is 15 residues. CDR1 SGHTA and CDR2 FQGNSA come from the germline V gene. The complete variable domain, with remaining parts taken from reference TRBV7-2 and TRBJ2-7, reads GAGVSQSPSNKVTEKGKDVELRCDPISGHTALYWYRQSLGQGLEFLIYFQGNSAPDKSGLPSDRFSAERTGGSVSTLTIQRTQQEDSAVYLCASSLGRQGWYEQYFGPGTRLTVT.

This chain connects TRBV6-1 to TRBJ1-6; 8 bases fit TRBD1. The CDR3 is 14 amino acids. CDR1 and CDR2 from the germline V gene are MNHNS and SASEGT. The V segment lost 2 bases and the J segment 7 bases; nucleotides outside the gene matches: 1. The CDR3 DNA sequence: TGTGCCAGCAGTGAAAACAGGGGGAATTCACCCCTCCACTTT. Residues: CASSENRGNSPLHF.

This chain connects TRBV18 to TRBJ1-6; no clear D gene. The CDR3 loop spans 16 amino acids. Germline CDR1 is KGHSH and CDR2 is LQKENI. V was cut by 2 bases and J by 0 bases, with 8 bases left in between. CDR3 residues: CASSPTRGSYNSPLHF. The CDR3 DNA sequence: TGTGCCAGCTCACCAACTCGGGGCTCCTATAATTCACCCCTCCACTTT.

Note on this clone: A junction boundary mismatches the germline segment, possibly from a read error. This chain joins TRBV5-1 and TRBJ2-5; 7 bases are shared with TRBD1. There are 14 residues in the CDR3. Germline CDR1 SGHRS, CDR2 YFSETQ. The CDR3 loop is CASSFQGVQETQYF. In DNA form, the CDR3 reads TGTGCCAGCAGCTTTCAGGGGGTCCAAGAGACCCAGTACTTC.

This clone appeared a few times. Mismatch with germline at one junction end may stem from a read error. The chain combines TRBV10-3 with TRBJ2-5; 10 bases are shared with TRBD1. The CDR3 sequence is 16 residues long. Per germline, CDR1 ENHRY and CDR2 SYGVKD. The chain's CDR3 is CAIKPDGTGDRETQYF. In nucleotides, the CDR3 is TGTGCAATCAAACCAGACGGGACAGGGGATCGGGAGACCCAGTACTTC.

The count of this clone is one. This chain links TRBV7-9 with TRBJ2-7, with D perhaps TRBD1 (6 bases). The germline CDR1 and CDR2 sequences are SEHNR and FQNEAQ (reference sequence). Trimming shortened V by 2 bases and J by 2 bases, and 10 bases separated the two germline ends. The CDR3 totals 14 residues. CDR3 nucleotide sequence: TGTGCCAGCAGCTTAAAAGGGGGTCCCTACGAGCAGTACTTC. Amino acid sequence: CASSLKGGPYEQYF.

The rearrangement joins TRBV15 to TRBJ2-3; TRBD2 matches at 7 bases. Germline V gene lookup returns CDR1 LNHNV and CDR2 YYDKDF (reference sequence). The trim removed 2 bases at V and 4 bases at J, leaving 21 bases unmatched. CDR3 size: 20 residues. The CDR3 bases are TGTGCCACCAGCAGATTAGGGGTGGGGGAGGGCCGCCAAGGGGCAGATACGCAGTATTTT. Amino acid sequence: CATSRLGVGEGRQGADTQYF.

This clone appeared once. This chain uses TRBV4-3 with TRBJ2-3, with 10 bases identical to TRBD2. Germline V gene lookup returns CDR1 LGHNA and CDR2 YSLEER. Trimming at V came to 1 base and at J to 2 bases, leaving 3 bases not matched to a gene. This CDR3 comprises 16 residues. This chain's CDR3 is CASSQAGTSATDTQYF. The CDR3 bases are TGCGCCAGCAGCCAAGCCGGGACTAGCGCCACAGATACGCAGTATTTT.

With regard to this clone: The junction does not match germline at one end; this may be a read error. The V and J genes are TRBV5-1 and TRBJ2-2, with a possible D match to TRBD2 (6 bases). The CDR3 consists of 15 residues. Germline V gene lookup returns CDR1 SGHRS and CDR2 YFSETQ. CDR3 nucleotide sequence: TGTGCCAGCAGCTATGGAGGGGTAGACGGCGGGGAGCTGTTTTTT. This sequence encodes CASSYGGVDGGELFF.

The chain joins TRBV18 to TRBJ2-2; TRBD1 agrees at 7 bases. Trimming cost V 3 bases and J 5 bases; bases outside gene matches: 3. The CDR3 has 14 amino acids. Germline loops: CDR1 KGHSH, CDR2 LQKENI. The CDR3 here is CASSPGQFTGELFF. The CDR3 nucleotides read TGTGCCAGCTCACCGGGACAGTTTACCGGGGAGCTGTTTTTT.

V gene TRBV7-9 combines with J gene TRBJ2-1; TRBD1 aligns across 7 bases. Germline CDR1 and CDR2: SEHNR and FQNEAQ (reference sequence). The CDR3 sequence is 14 residues long. V was pared by 3 bases and J by 6 bases, with 5 bases of the junction left unmatched. The CDR3 reads CASSFSGGGNEQFF. The CDR3 nucleotides read TGTGCCAGCAGCTTCTCAGGGGGTGGCAATGAGCAGTTCTTC.

The rearrangement joins TRBV5-1 to TRBJ2-5; TRBD2 matches at 9 bases. The J segment lost 4 bases and the V segment lost 0 bases, leaving 4 bases of the junction unmatched. This CDR3 is built from 15 residues. Germline V lookup: CDR1 SGHRS, CDR2 YFSETQ. CDR3 protein: CASSLGGSGRETQYF. In nucleotides, the CDR3 is TGCGCCAGCAGCTTGGGTGGTAGCGGGAGAGAGACCCAGTACTTC.

The V gene is TRBV6-1, the J gene TRBJ1-1; D gene uncertain. Germline-derived CDR1 and CDR2 are MNHNS and SASEGT. This CDR3 region has 13 residues. Trimming left V 2 bases short and J 4 bases short, with 8 bases between. CDR3 protein: CASSETGLTEAFF. CDR3 DNA sequence: TGTGCCAGCAGTGAAACGGGTCTCACTGAAGCTTTCTTT.

This rearrangement joins TRBV12-3 or TRBV12-4 to TRBJ1-3; D unclear. The CDR3 spans 13 residues. With 7 bases removed from V and 4 bases from J, the gap between germline ends came to 11 bases. CDR3 sequence: CASKLPPGNTIYF. The CDR3 region has the DNA TGTGCCAGCAAGCTCCCTCCCGGAAACACCATATATTTT.

The J gene is TRBJ1-5, the V gene TRBV19; TRBD1 aligns across 12 bases. In germline, CDR1 is LNHDA, CDR2 SQIVND (reference sequence). V gave up 9 bases and J gave up 15 bases; unmatched junction bases: 9. CDR3 size: 12 residues. CDR3 in amino acids: CASRDRGRVAHF. In DNA form, the CDR3 reads TGTGCCAGCCGGGACAGGGGGCGGGTAGCGCATTTT.

This chain joins TRBV28 and TRBJ1-1; TRBD1 matches at 7 bases. Germline V gives CDR1 MDHEN, CDR2 SYDVKM. The CDR3 has 15 amino acids. With 5 bases clipped from V and 3 bases from J, the junction kept 9 bases outside the gene matches. CDR3 nucleotides: TGTGCCAGCAGTAATGGCCCGGGACAGTACACTGAAGCTTTCTTT. Protein product: CASSNGPGQYTEAFF.

This clone occurred a few times. The chain has TRBV10-3 and TRBJ2-7; TRBD1 might be the D (5 bases). The V end was cut by 7 bases, the J end by 0 bases, with 10 bases between. The CDR3 sequence is 13 residues long. Germline loops: CDR1 ENHRY, CDR2 SYGVKD. In DNA, the CDR3 is TGTGCCATCACTGTTCAGGGCTCCTACGAGCAGTACTTC. Its protein product is CAITVQGSYEQYF.

The V call is TRBV5-5, the J call TRBJ2-3; 7 bases agree with TRBD1. The V gene's germline CDR1 is SGHKS and CDR2 YYEKEE (reference sequence). The CDR3 runs 13 residues. V trimming: 4 bases; J trimming: 6 bases; junction bases outside the gene matches: 5. Here the CDR3 DNA reads TGTGCCAGCAGCAACAGGGGATACGATACGCAGTATTTT. Protein sequence: CASSNRGYDTQYF.

The chain uses TRBV7-2 and TRBJ2-1, with TRBD2 matching 12 bases. Germline V gene sequence: CDR1 SGHTA, CDR2 FQGNSA. The CDR3 covers 18 residues. Trimming at V came to 0 bases and at J to 8 bases, leaving 11 bases not matched to a gene. For the CDR3, the DNA is TGTGCCAGCAGCTTAGCGGCGGGACTAGCGGGTGGGTCCTATGAGCAGTTCTTC. Translation gives CASSLAAGLAGGSYEQFF.

This clone was seen just once. The rearrangement uses TRBV7-3 and TRBJ2-1; D possibly corresponds to TRBD1 (5 bases). The CDR3 runs to 13 residues. The ends were cut back, 0 bases at V and 8 bases at J, with 8 bases in the middle. Germline V gives CDR1 SGHTA, CDR2 FQGTGA. The CDR3 coding sequence is TGTGCCAGCAGCTTAACATGGGGCGATGAGCAGTTCTTC. Translated, it gives CASSLTWGDEQFF.

J is TRBJ2-5 and V is TRBV29-1, with TRBD2 matching over 15 bases. J gave up 4 bases and V 0 bases, and 3 bases lay outside the gene matches. The CDR3 contains 16 residues. Germline assignment: CDR1 SQVTM and CDR2 ANQGSEA. The CDR3 DNA reads as TGCAGCGTTGAAGATCCGGGACTAGCGGGAGGAGAGACCCAGTACTTC. Translated: CSVEDPGLAGGETQYF.

Comments on this clone: This sample also contains other DNA sequences that code for the same CDR3. The J gene is TRBJ2-7, the V gene TRBV28; 12 nucleotides line up with TRBD2. V trimming: 1 base; J trimming: 3 bases; junction bases outside the gene matches: 1. The germline CDR1 and CDR2 sequences are MDHEN and SYDVKM. There are 15 residues in the CDR3. For the CDR3, the DNA is TGTGCCAGCAGTTTATTGACTAGCGGGGGCTACGAGCAGTACTTC. Encoded protein: CASSLLTSGGYEQYF.